Listed below are T cell receptor beta chains from one sample, sequenced in a study of shared clonotypes between healthy human individuals. Sequencing was performed with immunoSEQ multiplex PCR; in TCRdb, only in-frame clones are kept and a portion is missing. The sample records roughly 680,000 clones, over 60% being singletons. Sequences were obtained from memory CD4+ T cells sorted from blood. The origin of the receptors is a woman in her 30s in good health. The CDR3 runs from the conserved cysteine through the conserved F or W. The D gene is left open where the match is weak. Part of the rows lack a size; the others show once, few, many or a class for expanded clones.

>TRBJ2-6|TRBV28|NA|NA
CASSLLGREANVLTF
TGTGCCAGCAGTTTATTGGGCCGGGAAGCCAACGTCCTGACTTTC
>TRBJ2-5|TRBV5-1|NA|NA
CASSLGSSQETQYF
TGCGCCAGCAGCTTGGGATCGAGCCAAGAGACCCAGTACTTC
>TRBJ1-4|TRBV10-3|TRBD1|NA
CAISPSGGGGGEKLFF
TGTGCCATCAGCCCCTCCGGAGGGGGCGGGGGGGAAAAACTGTTTTTT
>TRBJ2-3|TRBV28|TRBD2|NA
CASSPPTSGGTDTQYF
TGTGCCAGCAGTCCCCCGACTAGCGGGGGCACAGATACGCAGTATTTT
>TRBJ2-2|TRBV9|NA|many
CASSVAYPGQLVTGELFF
TGTGCCAGCAGCGTAGCCTACCCCGGACAGCTAGTCACCGGGGAGCTGTTTTTT
>TRBJ2-3|TRBV6-5|TRBD2|NA
CASSRLSGRADTQYF
TGTGCCAGCAGTCGCCTCAGCGGGAGGGCAGATACGCAGTATTTT
>TRBJ1-2|TRBV28|TRBD1|few
CASSGTGRYGYTF
TGTGCCAGCAGTGGGACAGGACGCTATGGCTACACCTTC
>TRBJ2-7|TRBV5-4|NA|few
CASSLGGDLYEQYF
TGTGCCAGCAGCTTGGGCGGGGACCTCTACGAGCAGTACTTC
>TRBJ2-2|TRBV5-4|NA|NA
CASSDPNTGELFF
TGTGCCAGCAGCGATCCGAACACCGGGGAGCTGTTTTTT
>TRBJ1-3|TRBV28|TRBD1|NA
CASNNRGSSGNTIYF
TGTGCCAGCAATAACAGGGGAAGCTCTGGAAACACCATATATTTT
>TRBJ2-1|TRBV27|NA|NA
CASSTMRDNEQFF
TGTGCCAGCAGCACGATGAGGGACAATGAGCAGTTCTTC
>TRBJ2-3|TRBV7-3|NA|few
CASSLQAISTDTQYF
TGTGCCAGCAGCTTACAGGCTATAAGCACAGATACGCAGTATTTT
>TRBJ1-5|TRBV7-2|NA|few
CASSLVAGDNQPQHF
TGTGCCAGCAGCTTAGTGGCAGGGGACAATCAGCCCCAGCATTTT
>TRBJ1-5|TRBV10-3|NA|NA
CAISDEGNQPQHF
TGTGCCATCAGTGACGAGGGCAATCAGCCCCAGCATTTT
>TRBJ1-5|TRBV5-1|NA|NA
CASSSPSQKSVPNQPQHF
TGCGCCAGCAGCAGTCCCTCACAGAAATCAGTTCCCAATCAGCCCCAGCATTTT
>TRBJ1-3|TRBV5-4|NA|NA
CASSLWGNTIYF
TGTGCCAGCAGCTTGTGGGGAAACACCATATATTTT
>TRBJ2-7|TRBV21-1|NA|NA
CASRERPPAHYEQYF
TGTGCCAGCAGGGAGCGACCCCCCGCTCATTACGAGCAGTACTTC
>TRBJ1-1|TRBV7-2|NA|NA
CASSLGYRRMNTEAFF
TGTGCCAGCAGCTTAGGCTACCGCCGGATGAACACTGAAGCTTTCTTT
>TRBJ2-3|TRBV5-6|NA|NA
CASSTPPGHTDTQYF
TGTGCCAGCAGCACTCCCCCGGGGCACACAGATACGCAGTATTTT
>TRBJ2-7|TRBV2|NA|NA
CAAARVTWAYEQYF
TGTGCCGCAGCGCGTGTGACCTGGGCCTACGAGCAGTACTTC
>TRBJ1-3|TRBV5-1|NA|NA
CASSLFGDSGNTIYF
TGCGCCAGCAGCTTGTTCGGAGACTCTGGAAACACCATATATTTT
>TRBJ2-3|TRBV7-7|NA|NA
CASSLVPGAPDTQYF
TGTGCCAGCAGCTTAGTCCCAGGGGCCCCAGATACGCAGTATTTT
>TRBJ2-1|TRBV7-8|NA|NA
CASSLGVGPNEQFF
TGTGCCAGCAGCTTAGGGGTCGGCCCCAATGAGCAGTTCTTC
>TRBJ2-1|TRBV6-4|TRBD2|NA
CASSPPSGRANEQFF
TGTGCCAGCAGCCCCCCTAGCGGGAGGGCCAATGAGCAGTTCTTC
>TRBJ2-5|TRBV25-1|NA|many
CASSARQAQETQYF
TGTGCCAGCAGTGCTCGTCAAGCTCAAGAGACCCAGTACTTC
>TRBJ2-1|TRBV19|NA|NA
CASSIDGFNEQFF
TGTGCCAGTAGTATAGACGGTTTCAATGAGCAGTTCTTC
>TRBJ1-1|TRBV27|NA|NA
CASSLRGYTEAFF
TGTGCCAGCAGTTTAAGGGGCTATACTGAAGCTTTCTTT
>TRBJ1-1|TRBV7-3|NA|NA
CASSLSSGNTEAFF
TGTGCCAGCAGCTTATCTTCAGGGAACACTGAAGCTTTCTTT
>TRBJ2-7|TRBV2|TRBD2|few
CASKFGLAGGDSYEQYF
TGTGCCAGCAAGTTCGGGCTAGCGGGAGGCGACTCCTACGAGCAGTACTTC
>TRBJ2-1|TRBV7-8|TRBD2|NA
CASSKLSGTGASYNEQFF
TGTGCCAGCAGCAAGCTAAGCGGGACCGGCGCTTCCTACAATGAGCAGTTCTTC
>TRBJ1-1|TRBV27|NA|NA
CASSPSTANTEAFF
TGTGCCAGCAGTCCCTCGACGGCGAACACTGAAGCTTTCTTT
>TRBJ2-1|TRBV14|TRBD2|NA
CASSIPGLAANEQFF
TGTGCCAGCAGCATCCCGGGACTAGCGGCGAACGAGCAGTTCTTC
>TRBJ1-1|TRBV2|NA|NA
CASSSQVNTEAFF
TGTGCCAGCAGTTCACAGGTGAACACTGAAGCTTTCTTT
>TRBJ1-4|TRBV11-2|NA|many
CASSPRPDATNEKLFF
TGTGCCAGCAGCCCCCGGCCGGATGCAACTAATGAAAAACTGTTTTTT
>TRBJ1-2|TRBV7-2|NA|NA
CASSLVAFSRVEGYTF
TGTGCCAGCAGCTTAGTGGCGTTTTCTCGCGTCGAAGGCTACACCTTC
>TRBJ2-3|TRBV28|NA|NA
CASSDRQEEADTQYF
TGTGCCAGCAGTGACCGACAGGAGGAGGCAGATACGCAGTATTTT
>TRBJ2-7|TRBV19|TRBD1|once
CASSLRDRSSYEQYF
TGTGCCAGTAGCCTCCGGGACAGGAGCTCCTACGAGCAGTACTTC
>TRBJ2-5|TRBV5-1|NA|NA
CASSLRSEFYGETQYF
TGCGCCAGCAGCTTGAGGTCAGAATTTTATGGAGAGACCCAGTACTTC
>TRBJ1-5|TRBV28|NA|NA
CASSPGAAGSQPQHF
TGTGCCAGCAGTCCGGGAGCAGCCGGCAGTCAGCCCCAGCATTTT
>TRBJ2-7|TRBV5-8|NA|NA
CASSLGGPYEQYF
TGTGCCAGCAGCTTGGGTGGCCCCTACGAGCAGTACTTC
>TRBJ2-5|TRBV14|TRBD1|NA
CASSRFDQGEQYF
TGTGCCAGCAGCCGATTCGACCAGGGGGAGCAGTACTTC
>TRBJ2-5|TRBV6-5|NA|many
CASSYQETQYF
TGTGCCAGCAGTTACCAAGAGACCCAGTACTTC
>TRBJ2-3|TRBV19|NA|NA
CASSGGLFTDTQYF
TGTGCCAGTAGCGGCGGCCTTTTCACAGATACGCAGTATTTT
>TRBJ2-7|TRBV4-1|TRBD2|NA
CASSQGRLAGGSYEQYF
TGCGCCAGCAGCCAAGGTCGGCTAGCGGGGGGATCCTACGAGCAGTACTTC